The clone carrying this TCR beta chain was observed a few times. The authors made TCR cDNA by 5'RACE template switching, adding a universal primer site and UMIs. TCRdb fed the 5' RACE reads into MiXCR, producing one record per CDR3 protein. The table records approximately 300,000 distinct CDR3 sequences, approximately 12% of them present only once. Trimming left V 1 base short and J 5 bases short, with 12 bases between. The CDR3 covers 15 residues. The V gene's germline CDR1 is LGHDT and CDR2 YNNKEL (reference sequence). The data are from a study of T cells after yellow fever vaccination. Study background: SMART-Seq v4 Ultra Low Input served to prepare low-cell-number fractions.

The origin of this receptor is a man aged 18 to 30 who received the YFV17D yellow fever vaccine. The chain is built from TRBV3-1 and TRBJ1-5; tentative D call: TRBD1 (5 bases). Sequenced here: CD4+ T cells sorted from PBMCs, sampled 45 days after the yellow fever booster vaccination. The CDR3 protein is CASSQAPGSDQPQHF. The CDR3 nucleotides read TGTGCCAGCAGCCAAGCCCCAGGGAGTGATCAGCCCCAGCATTTT. Full variable domain (missing parts from reference TRBV3-1 and TRBJ1-5): DTAVSQTPKYLVTQMGNDKSIKCEQNLGHDTMYWYKQDSKKFLKIMFSYNNKELIINETVPNRFSPKSPDKAHLNLHINSLELGDSAVYFCASSQAPGSDQPQHFGDGTRLSIL.